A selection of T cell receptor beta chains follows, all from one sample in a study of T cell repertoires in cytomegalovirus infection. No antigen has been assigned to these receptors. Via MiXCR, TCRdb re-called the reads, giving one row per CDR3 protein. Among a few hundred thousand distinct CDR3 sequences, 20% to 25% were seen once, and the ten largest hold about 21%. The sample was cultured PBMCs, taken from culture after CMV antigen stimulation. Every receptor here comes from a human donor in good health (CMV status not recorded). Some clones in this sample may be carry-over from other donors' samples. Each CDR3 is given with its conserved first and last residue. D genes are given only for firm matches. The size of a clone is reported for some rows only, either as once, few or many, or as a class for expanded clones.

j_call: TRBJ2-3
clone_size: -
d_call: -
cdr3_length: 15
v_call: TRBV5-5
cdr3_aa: CASSSWETNTDTQYF
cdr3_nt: TGTGCCAGCAGCTCATGGGAGACCAACACAGATACGCAGTATTTT

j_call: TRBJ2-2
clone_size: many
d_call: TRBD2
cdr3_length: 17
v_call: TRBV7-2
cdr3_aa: CASSLEAGTGDTGELFF
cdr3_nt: TGTGCCAGCAGCTTGGAAGCGGGAACGGGGGACACCGGGGAGCTGTTTTTT

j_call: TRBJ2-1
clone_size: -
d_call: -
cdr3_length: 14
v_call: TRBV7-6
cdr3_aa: CASSVIGGADEQFF
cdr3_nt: TGTGCCAGCAGCGTTATTGGGGGGGCGGATGAGCAGTTCTTC

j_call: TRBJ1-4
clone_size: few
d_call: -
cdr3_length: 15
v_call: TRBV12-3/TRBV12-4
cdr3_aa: CASSSYPGENEKLFF
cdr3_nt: TGTGCCAGCAGTTCTTATCCCGGGGAGAATGAAAAACTGTTTTTT

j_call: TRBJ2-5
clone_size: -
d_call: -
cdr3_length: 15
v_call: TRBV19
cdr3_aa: CASREQGRGQETQYF
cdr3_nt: TGTGCCAGTAGAGAACAGGGAAGGGGCCAAGAGACCCAGTACTTC

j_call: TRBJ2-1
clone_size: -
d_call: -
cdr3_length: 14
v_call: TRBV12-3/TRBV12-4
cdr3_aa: CASSLRVGGIEQFF
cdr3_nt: TGTGCCAGCAGTTTAAGGGTTGGGGGGATTGAGCAGTTCTTC

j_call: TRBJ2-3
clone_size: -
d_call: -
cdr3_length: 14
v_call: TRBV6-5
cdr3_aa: CACSYWDQGYTQYF
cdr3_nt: TGTGCCTGCAGTTACTGGGACCAGGGTTATACGCAGTATTTT

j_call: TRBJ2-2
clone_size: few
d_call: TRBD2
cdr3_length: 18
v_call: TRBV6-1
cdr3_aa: CASSEEGGRLAGDGELFF
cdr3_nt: TGTGCCAGCAGTGAAGAGGGTGGTAGACTAGCGGGGGACGGGGAGCTGTTTTTT

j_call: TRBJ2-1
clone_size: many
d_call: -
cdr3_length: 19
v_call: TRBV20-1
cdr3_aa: CSARDLPWTAPSSYNEQFF
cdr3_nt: TGCAGTGCTAGAGATCTCCCGTGGACAGCCCCGAGCTCCTACAATGAGCAGTTCTTC

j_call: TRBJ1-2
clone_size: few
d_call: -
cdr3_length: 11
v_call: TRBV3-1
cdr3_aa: CASRRGNGYTF
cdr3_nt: TGTGCCAGCCGCAGGGGTAATGGCTACACCTTC

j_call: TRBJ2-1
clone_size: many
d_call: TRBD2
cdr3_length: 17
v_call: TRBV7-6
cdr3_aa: CASSLIPGLAGVNEQFF
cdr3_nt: TGTGCCAGCAGCTTAATCCCGGGACTAGCGGGAGTTAATGAGCAGTTCTTC

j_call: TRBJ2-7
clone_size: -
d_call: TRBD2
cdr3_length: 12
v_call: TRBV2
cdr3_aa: CASSGRAYEQYF
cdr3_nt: TGTGCCAGCAGCGGGAGGGCCTACGAGCAGTACTTC

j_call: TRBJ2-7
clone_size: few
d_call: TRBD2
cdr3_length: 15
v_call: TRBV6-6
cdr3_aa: CASTPSLREGYEQYF
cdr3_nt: TGTGCCAGCACCCCCTCGCTGCGGGAGGGCTACGAGCAGTACTTC

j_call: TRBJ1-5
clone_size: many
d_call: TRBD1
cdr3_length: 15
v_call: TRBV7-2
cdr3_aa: CASSSRTGFSQPQHF
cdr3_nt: TGTGCCAGCAGCTCACGGACAGGGTTTAGCCAGCCCCAGCATTTT

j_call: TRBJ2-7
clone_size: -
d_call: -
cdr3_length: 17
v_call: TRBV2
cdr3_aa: CASSEWKTATSSYEQYF
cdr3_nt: TGTGCCAGCAGTGAATGGAAAACAGCCACGAGCTCCTACGAGCAGTACTTC

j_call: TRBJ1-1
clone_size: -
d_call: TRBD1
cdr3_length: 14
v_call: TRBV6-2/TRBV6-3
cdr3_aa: CASSSAGTDYFAFF
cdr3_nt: TGTGCCAGCAGTTCAGCCGGGACAGATTACTTTGCTTTCTTT

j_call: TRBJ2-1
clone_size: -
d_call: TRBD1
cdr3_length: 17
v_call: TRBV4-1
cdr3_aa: CASSQQTGTGAHNEQFF
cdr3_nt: TGCGCCAGCAGCCAACAAACCGGGACAGGGGCCCACAATGAGCAGTTCTTC

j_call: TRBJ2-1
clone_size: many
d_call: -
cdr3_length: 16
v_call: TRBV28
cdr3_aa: CASSPYPESSYNEQFF
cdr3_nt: TGTGCCAGCAGCCCCTATCCGGAGAGCTCCTACAATGAGCAGTTCTTC